This T cell receptor (beta chain) was obtained from a study of beta chain features in type 1 diabetes. Study-level background: Analysis included around 100 million sorted cells drawn from all samples.

This clone has more than one count but fewer than ten. Its antigen is undetermined. Study-wide results and caveats: Moderately but significantly shorter TCRB CDR3s were found in Type 1 diabetes patients in all four CD4+ subsets.

The V gene lost 6 bases and the J gene lost 4 bases, with 6 bases spanning the gap. The CDR3 has 12 amino acids. CDR1 SNHLY and CDR2 FYNNEI come from the germline V gene. Expressed TCRB transcripts were sequenced because the isolated RNA had all been reverse transcribed beforehand. Generated by immunoSEQ multiplex PCR, the TCRdb table keeps only in-frame clones and is missing some. The sample includes more than 550,000 clones, more than 12% of them seen just once. The receptor's source is a man aged 18 to 30 with type 1 diabetes. The V call is TRBV2, the J call TRBJ2-2; tentatively, D is TRBD1 or TRBD2 (5 bases each). Sequenced: naive CD4+ T cells from blood. The chain's CDR3 is CASRGVTGELFF. CDR3 nucleotides: TGTGCCAGCAGGGGGGTCACCGGGGAGCTGTTTTTT. Looking up the rest from reference TRBV2 and TRBJ2-2 gives the full variable domain: EPEVTQTPSHQVTQMGQEVILRCVPISNHLYFYWYRQILGQKVEFLVSFYNNEISEKSEIFDDQFSVERPDGSNFTLKIRSTKLEDSAMYFCASRGVTGELFFGEGSRLTVL.